The clone carrying this TCR beta chain was detected only once. V dropped 5 bases and J dropped 7; count of bases not matched to a gene: 8. CDR3 length: 14 amino acids. Germline CDR1 reads MNHEY; CDR2 reads SMNVEV (reference sequence). Sequenced by immunoSEQ multiplex PCR; TCRdb stores in-frame clones only, minus some. Counted here are under 300,000 clones, 90% to 95% occurring once; the ten biggest clones make up 0.95% to 1.5%. This record belongs to a study of blood T cell repertoires in COVID-19. The wider study: COVID-19 samples, acute and convalescent, were from the United States, Italy and Spain. T cells, B-cell-depleted T cells, or PBMCs supplied cDNA or gDNA.

This study enrolled people aged roughly 18 to 100 from about two dozen US geographic areas. The source material was PBMCs or T cells enriched from blood (not recorded which). The sequence came from a human donor in a cohort exposed to, infected with or recovered from COVID-19 (not recorded which). The donor label of this sample is uncertain. The V gene is TRBV27, the J gene TRBJ1-2; 9 positions match TRBD1. CDR3 nucleotides: TGTGCCAGCAGTGGGCTACAGGGGGCGGCTGGCTACACCTTC. Protein: CASSGLQGAAGYTF.